A single sample gave rise to the 2 T cell receptor beta chains below, sequenced in a study of post-analysis software for immune sequencing data. Unique molecular identifiers were built into the TCR beta cDNA libraries. TCRdb reprocessed the PCR reads via MiXCR and lists one record per CDR3 protein. The data contain hundreds of thousands of distinct CDR3 sequences, roughly 58% of them singletons. These receptors' antigens are unknown. Study-wide results and limits: Several TRBV segments were more frequent in patients than controls; TRBV5-6, TRBV5-1 and TRBV20-1 belonged to this group.

Sequencing was carried out using blood. These receptors came from a girl aged 10-17 years with multiple sclerosis.

The chain is built from TRBV5-1 and TRBJ2-7, with TRBD1 matching 7 bases. V shed 4 bases and J 0 bases; nucleotides not matched to a gene: 7. CDR3 size: 15 residues. Germline CDR1 SGHRS, CDR2 YFSETQ. As DNA, the CDR3 is TGCGCCAGCAGCCCTAAGACAGGGAGCTCCTACGAGCAGTACTTC. Its protein is CASSPKTGSSYEQYF.

This clonotype turned up a few times. The genes are TRBV7-9 and TRBJ2-1, with D tentatively TRBD1 (7 bases). This CDR3 spans 14 amino acids. V lost 7 bases and J lost 0, with 10 bases in between. CDR1 SEHNR and CDR2 FQNEAQ come from the germline V gene (reference sequence). In DNA form, the CDR3 reads TGTGCCAGCACCAGGGGGGCCTCCTACAATGAGCAGTTCTTC. This translates into CASTRGASYNEQFF.